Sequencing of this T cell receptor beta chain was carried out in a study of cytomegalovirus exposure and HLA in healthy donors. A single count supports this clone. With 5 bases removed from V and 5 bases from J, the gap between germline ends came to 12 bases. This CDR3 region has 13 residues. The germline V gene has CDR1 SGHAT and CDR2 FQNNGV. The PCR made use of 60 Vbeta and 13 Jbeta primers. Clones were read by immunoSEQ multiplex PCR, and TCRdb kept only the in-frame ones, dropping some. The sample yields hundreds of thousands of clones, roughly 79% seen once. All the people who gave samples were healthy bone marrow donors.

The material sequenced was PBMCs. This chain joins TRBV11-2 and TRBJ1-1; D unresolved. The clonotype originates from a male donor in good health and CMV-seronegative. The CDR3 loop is CASSETAGTEAFF. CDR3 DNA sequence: TGTGCCAGCAGCGAAACCGCGGGGACTGAAGCTTTCTTT.